This record covers a single TCR beta chain. Germline V CDR1 and CDR2: LNHNV, YYDKDF (reference sequence). The germline V and J ends were trimmed by 0 bases and 1 base, with 9 bases remaining between them. This CDR3 region has 16 residues. TCRdb's copy holds only in-frame clones and misses some; the assay was immunoSEQ multiplex PCR. The sample records 100,000 to 150,000 clones, roughly 95% being singletons. This specimen comes from a study of cytomegalovirus exposure and HLA in healthy donors. The sample comprised PBMCs. This sequence originates from a young man in good health and CMV-seronegative. The chain has TRBV15 and TRBJ2-2; D possibly corresponds to TRBD2 (6 bases). The CDR3 here is CATSRDRLGNTGELFF. CDR3 nucleotide sequence: TGTGCCACCAGCAGAGATCGACTAGGGAACACCGGGGAGCTGTTTTTT. The full variable domain, with the rest looked up from reference TRBV15 and TRBJ2-2, is DAMVIQNPRYQVTQFGKPVTLSCSQTLNHNVMYWYQQKSSQAPKLLFHYYDKDFNNEADTPDNFQSRRPNTSFCFLDIRSPGLGDTAMYLCATSRDRLGNTGELFFGEGSRLTVL.